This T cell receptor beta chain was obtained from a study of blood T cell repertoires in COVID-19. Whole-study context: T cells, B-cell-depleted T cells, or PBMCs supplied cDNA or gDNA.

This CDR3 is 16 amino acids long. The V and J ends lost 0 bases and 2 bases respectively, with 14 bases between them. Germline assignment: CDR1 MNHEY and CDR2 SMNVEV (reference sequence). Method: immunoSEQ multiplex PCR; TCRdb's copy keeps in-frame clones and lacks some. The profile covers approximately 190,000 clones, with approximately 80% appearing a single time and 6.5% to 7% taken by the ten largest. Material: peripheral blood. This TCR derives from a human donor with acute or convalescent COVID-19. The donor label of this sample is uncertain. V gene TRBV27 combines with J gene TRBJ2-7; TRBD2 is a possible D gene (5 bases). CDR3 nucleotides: TGTGCCAGCAGTTTATCGGTCGGTCGGGATCCCTACGAGCAGTACTTC. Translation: CASSLSVGRDPYEQYF.